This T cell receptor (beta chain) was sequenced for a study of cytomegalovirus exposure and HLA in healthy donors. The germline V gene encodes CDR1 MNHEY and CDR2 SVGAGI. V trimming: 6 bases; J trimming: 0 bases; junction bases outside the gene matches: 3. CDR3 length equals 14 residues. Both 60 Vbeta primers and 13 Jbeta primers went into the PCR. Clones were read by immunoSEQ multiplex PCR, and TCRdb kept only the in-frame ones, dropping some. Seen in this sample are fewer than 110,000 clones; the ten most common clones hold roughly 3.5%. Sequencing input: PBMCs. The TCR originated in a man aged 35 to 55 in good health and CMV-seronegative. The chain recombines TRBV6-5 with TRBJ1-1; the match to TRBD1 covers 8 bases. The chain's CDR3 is CASSLDRVNTEAFF. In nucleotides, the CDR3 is TGTGCCAGCAGCCTGGACAGGGTGAACACTGAAGCTTTCTTT.